This is a list of T cell receptor beta chains from one sample in a study of T-cell memory formation after mild COVID-19. TCRdb recomputed calls from the 5' RACE reads with MiXCR, one row per CDR3 protein. The table records roughly 250,000 distinct CDR3 sequences, approximately 15% of them present only once. The specimen was PBMCs or a T cell subset sorted from them (not recorded which). The source of these receptors is a man younger than 30 who had mild COVID-19 (a few samples of this study predate the infection). Cell type and time point are not known. CDR3s include the opening cysteine and the closing phenylalanine or tryptophan. Fields, in order: V gene, clone size, D gene, J gene, CDR3 protein, CDR3 DNA. D genes are given only for firm matches. Size is omitted from some rows. Given values are once, few, many or a class for expanded clones.

v_call: TRBV18
clone_size: few
d_call: NA
j_call: TRBJ1-1
cdr3_aa: CASSPPGSTEAFF
cdr3_nt: TGTGCCAGCTCACCACCGGGCAGTACTGAAGCTTTCTTT

v_call: TRBV4-1
clone_size: NA
d_call: TRBD2
j_call: TRBJ2-7
cdr3_aa: CASSQGSGGAIYEQYF
cdr3_nt: TGCGCCAGCAGCCAAGGTAGCGGGGGAGCTATTTACGAGCAGTACTTC

v_call: TRBV28
clone_size: few
d_call: NA
j_call: TRBJ2-1
cdr3_aa: CASSFWGLGPPEQFF
cdr3_nt: TGTGCCAGCAGTTTTTGGGGACTGGGACCCCCAGAGCAGTTCTTC

v_call: TRBV6-5
clone_size: NA
d_call: NA
j_call: TRBJ2-7
cdr3_aa: CASSYGGDTLREQYF
cdr3_nt: TGTGCCAGCAGTTACGGCGGGGACACCCTGAGGGAGCAGTACTTC

v_call: TRBV15
clone_size: NA
d_call: NA
j_call: TRBJ2-3
cdr3_aa: CATSRDNAVDTQYF
cdr3_nt: TGTGCCACCAGCAGAGATAATGCGGTAGATACGCAGTATTTT

v_call: TRBV20-1
clone_size: few
d_call: NA
j_call: TRBJ2-1
cdr3_aa: CSARGDTSYNEQFF
cdr3_nt: TGCAGTGCTAGAGGGGACACCTCCTACAATGAGCAGTTCTTC

v_call: TRBV7-2
clone_size: NA
d_call: NA
j_call: TRBJ1-5
cdr3_aa: CASSLVGWDNQPQHF
cdr3_nt: TGTGCCAGCAGCTTAGTTGGATGGGACAATCAGCCCCAGCATTTT

v_call: TRBV5-6
clone_size: many
d_call: NA
j_call: TRBJ2-7
cdr3_aa: CASSGKDYSYEQYF
cdr3_nt: TGTGCCAGCAGCGGGAAGGACTACTCCTACGAGCAGTACTTC

v_call: TRBV6-6
clone_size: few
d_call: NA
j_call: TRBJ2-6
cdr3_aa: CASSYSWEAGANVLTF
cdr3_nt: TGTGCCAGCAGTTACTCGTGGGAAGCTGGGGCCAACGTCCTGACTTTC

v_call: TRBV21-1
clone_size: many
d_call: NA
j_call: TRBJ2-3
cdr3_aa: CASSDRGTGGPDTQYF
cdr3_nt: TGTGCCAGCAGCGACCGAGGGACAGGGGGTCCAGATACGCAGTATTTT

v_call: TRBV20-1
clone_size: NA
d_call: NA
j_call: TRBJ1-1
cdr3_aa: CSARQVGVYTEAFF
cdr3_nt: TGCAGTGCCCGTCAGGTGGGGGTGTACACTGAAGCTTTCTTT

v_call: TRBV30
clone_size: NA
d_call: NA
j_call: TRBJ1-1
cdr3_aa: CAWSKPGGTEAFF
cdr3_nt: TGTGCCTGGAGTAAGCCGGGGGGAACTGAAGCTTTCTTT

v_call: TRBV5-5
clone_size: few
d_call: NA
j_call: TRBJ1-1
cdr3_aa: CASSLNRDPAFF
cdr3_nt: TGTGCCAGCAGCCTTAACAGGGACCCCGCTTTCTTT

v_call: TRBV19
clone_size: few
d_call: NA
j_call: TRBJ2-5
cdr3_aa: CASSPGTGTKTTQYF
cdr3_nt: TGTGCCAGTAGTCCAGGGACGGGTACCAAGACGACCCAGTACTTC

v_call: TRBV5-1
clone_size: many
d_call: NA
j_call: TRBJ2-4
cdr3_aa: CASSLWGQGDIQYF
cdr3_nt: TGCGCCAGCAGCTTGTGGGGTCAAGGGGACATTCAGTACTTC

v_call: TRBV2
clone_size: few
d_call: NA
j_call: TRBJ2-7
cdr3_aa: CASSDFQGVYEQYF
cdr3_nt: TGTGCCAGCAGCGACTTCCAGGGAGTGTACGAGCAGTACTTC

v_call: TRBV18
clone_size: once
d_call: NA
j_call: TRBJ2-7
cdr3_aa: CASSPSPSQVDEQYF
cdr3_nt: TGTGCCAGCTCGCCATCCCCTAGCCAAGTCGACGAGCAGTACTTC

v_call: TRBV5-1
clone_size: NA
d_call: NA
j_call: TRBJ2-3
cdr3_aa: CASSTTPTLTDTQYF
cdr3_nt: TGCGCCAGCAGCACCACCCCGACCCTAACAGATACGCAGTATTTT

v_call: TRBV9
clone_size: NA
d_call: NA
j_call: TRBJ2-3
cdr3_aa: CASSVRGRGDTQYF
cdr3_nt: TGTGCCAGCAGCGTCAGAGGTAGGGGGGATACGCAGTATTTT

v_call: TRBV7-9
clone_size: NA
d_call: NA
j_call: TRBJ1-1
cdr3_aa: CASSLMTGGRKAFF
cdr3_nt: TGTGCCAGCAGCTTAATGACCGGGGGGCGAAAAGCTTTCTTT

v_call: TRBV5-1
clone_size: NA
d_call: NA
j_call: TRBJ2-1
cdr3_aa: CASSPMGPAPINEQFF
cdr3_nt: TGCGCCAGCAGCCCAATGGGGCCAGCTCCGATAAATGAGCAGTTCTTC

v_call: TRBV5-1
clone_size: NA
d_call: NA
j_call: TRBJ1-1
cdr3_aa: CASSLFTNTEAFF
cdr3_nt: TGCGCCAGCAGCTTGTTCACAAACACTGAAGCTTTCTTT

v_call: TRBV12-3/TRBV12-4
clone_size: NA
d_call: NA
j_call: TRBJ1-5
cdr3_aa: CASSFGQGSNQPQHF
cdr3_nt: TGTGCCAGCAGTTTTGGGCAGGGGAGCAATCAGCCCCAGCATTTT

v_call: TRBV25-1
clone_size: NA
d_call: NA
j_call: TRBJ2-5
cdr3_aa: CASSDVQQIETQYF
cdr3_nt: TGTGCCAGCAGTGATGTACAGCAGATCGAGACCCAGTACTTC

v_call: TRBV7-2
clone_size: few
d_call: NA
j_call: TRBJ1-3
cdr3_aa: CASSFGHSGNTIYF
cdr3_nt: TGTGCCAGCAGCTTTGGTCACTCTGGAAACACCATATATTTT

v_call: TRBV9
clone_size: NA
d_call: NA
j_call: TRBJ1-2
cdr3_aa: CASSVPRGRPYGYTF
cdr3_nt: TGTGCCAGCAGCGTCCCCCGGGGACGCCCTTATGGCTACACCTTC

v_call: TRBV4-1
clone_size: NA
d_call: NA
j_call: TRBJ1-6
cdr3_aa: CASSPNLGATGALHF
cdr3_nt: TGCGCCAGCAGCCCGAACCTGGGAGCCACAGGAGCCCTCCACTTT

v_call: TRBV4-1
clone_size: many
d_call: TRBD2
j_call: TRBJ2-5
cdr3_aa: CASSPHGTIQETQYF
cdr3_nt: TGCGCCAGCAGCCCCCACGGGACTATCCAAGAGACCCAGTACTTC

v_call: TRBV12-3/TRBV12-4
clone_size: few
d_call: NA
j_call: TRBJ1-4
cdr3_aa: CASSLRGGTNEKLFF
cdr3_nt: TGTGCCAGCAGTTTAAGGGGCGGAACTAATGAAAAACTGTTTTTT

v_call: TRBV7-2
clone_size: many
d_call: NA
j_call: TRBJ1-2
cdr3_aa: CASSFNRGSAGSGYTF
cdr3_nt: TGTGCCAGCAGCTTCAATCGGGGGTCGGCTGGTTCCGGCTACACCTTC

v_call: TRBV4-1
clone_size: NA
d_call: NA
j_call: TRBJ1-5
cdr3_aa: CASSQDEGGIKPQHF
cdr3_nt: TGCGCCAGCAGCCAAGATGAGGGGGGGATAAAGCCCCAGCATTTT

v_call: TRBV6-2/TRBV6-3
clone_size: few
d_call: NA
j_call: TRBJ2-1
cdr3_aa: CASSDWYNEQFF
cdr3_nt: TGTGCCAGTAGCGACTGGTACAATGAGCAGTTCTTC

v_call: TRBV18
clone_size: NA
d_call: NA
j_call: TRBJ2-5
cdr3_aa: CASSPPKEGMETQYF
cdr3_nt: TGTGCCAGCTCACCACCGAAGGAGGGGATGGAGACCCAGTACTTC

v_call: TRBV12-3/TRBV12-4
clone_size: few
d_call: NA
j_call: TRBJ2-2
cdr3_aa: CASTATGELFF
cdr3_nt: TGTGCCAGCACTGCTACCGGGGAGCTGTTTTTT

v_call: TRBV12-3/TRBV12-4
clone_size: many
d_call: NA
j_call: TRBJ2-4
cdr3_aa: CASSFRENIQYF
cdr3_nt: TGTGCCAGCAGTTTTAGAGAAAACATTCAGTACTTC

v_call: TRBV2
clone_size: once
d_call: NA
j_call: TRBJ1-6
cdr3_aa: CASSDGGIGSPLHF
cdr3_nt: TGTGCCAGCAGTGACGGGGGGATTGGTTCACCCCTCCACTTT

v_call: TRBV29-1
clone_size: NA
d_call: TRBD1
j_call: TRBJ1-2
cdr3_aa: CSVEATGVGYGYTF
cdr3_nt: TGCAGCGTTGAGGCGACAGGGGTAGGATATGGCTACACCTTC

v_call: TRBV9
clone_size: few
d_call: NA
j_call: TRBJ2-1
cdr3_aa: CASSDQGNEQFF
cdr3_nt: TGTGCCAGCAGCGACCAGGGCAATGAGCAGTTCTTC

v_call: TRBV7-2
clone_size: many
d_call: TRBD2
j_call: TRBJ2-1
cdr3_aa: CASNSAGVPRGEQFF
cdr3_nt: TGTGCCAGCAACTCAGCGGGGGTTCCGAGAGGGGAGCAGTTCTTC

v_call: TRBV7-9
clone_size: many
d_call: NA
j_call: TRBJ1-6
cdr3_aa: CASSLDGEGGSPLHF
cdr3_nt: TGTGCCAGCAGCTTAGACGGGGAAGGCGGATCACCCCTCCACTTT

v_call: TRBV5-1
clone_size: NA
d_call: TRBD2
j_call: TRBJ2-3
cdr3_aa: CASSPPTSGISSTDTQYF
cdr3_nt: TGCGCCAGCAGCCCGCCGACTAGCGGGATTTCTAGCACAGATACGCAGTATTTT

v_call: TRBV29-1
clone_size: few
d_call: NA
j_call: TRBJ2-6
cdr3_aa: CSVEVETGSGANVLTF
cdr3_nt: TGCAGCGTTGAAGTGGAAACAGGGTCCGGGGCCAACGTCCTGACTTTC

v_call: TRBV6-5
clone_size: NA
d_call: TRBD1
j_call: TRBJ2-2
cdr3_aa: CAFRDRLTGELFF
cdr3_nt: TGTGCCTTCCGGGACAGGCTCACCGGGGAGCTGTTTTTT

v_call: TRBV10-3
clone_size: NA
d_call: NA
j_call: TRBJ2-7
cdr3_aa: CATVGHEDMVQYF
cdr3_nt: TGTGCCACGGTCGGACATGAAGATATGGTGCAGTACTTC

v_call: TRBV4-1
clone_size: NA
d_call: NA
j_call: TRBJ1-1
cdr3_aa: CASSQGEGWTEAFF
cdr3_nt: TGCGCCAGCAGCCAAGGGGAGGGTTGGACTGAAGCTTTCTTT

v_call: TRBV6-5
clone_size: NA
d_call: TRBD2
j_call: TRBJ2-2
cdr3_aa: CASQKRGLLTGELFF
cdr3_nt: TGTGCCAGCCAGAAGCGGGGGCTCCTCACCGGGGAGCTGTTTTTT

v_call: TRBV7-9
clone_size: NA
d_call: NA
j_call: TRBJ1-2
cdr3_aa: CASSEAGTGYGYTF
cdr3_nt: TGTGCCAGCAGCGAGGCCGGGACCGGCTATGGCTACACCTTC

v_call: TRBV12-3/TRBV12-4
clone_size: NA
d_call: TRBD1
j_call: TRBJ1-1
cdr3_aa: CASRVPPGQGQTEAFF
cdr3_nt: TGTGCCAGCAGAGTCCCTCCGGGACAGGGACAGACTGAAGCTTTCTTT

v_call: TRBV4-1
clone_size: few
d_call: NA
j_call: TRBJ1-1
cdr3_aa: CASSPRDTEAFF
cdr3_nt: TGCGCCAGCAGCCCCAGGGACACTGAAGCTTTCTTT

v_call: TRBV3-1
clone_size: few
d_call: NA
j_call: TRBJ1-1
cdr3_aa: CASSQDGQLRNTEAFF
cdr3_nt: TGTGCCAGCAGCCAAGATGGTCAGTTAAGGAACACTGAAGCTTTCTTT

v_call: TRBV4-2
clone_size: many
d_call: TRBD2
j_call: TRBJ2-1
cdr3_aa: CASSQVLASGGLSSYNEQFF
cdr3_nt: TGTGCCAGCAGCCAAGTTTTGGCTAGCGGGGGCCTTAGCTCCTACAATGAGCAGTTCTTC

v_call: TRBV5-1
clone_size: NA
d_call: NA
j_call: TRBJ2-5
cdr3_aa: CASQIGGEAETQYF
cdr3_nt: TGCGCCAGCCAGATCGGGGGTGAGGCGGAGACCCAGTACTTC

v_call: TRBV10-2
clone_size: few
d_call: TRBD1
j_call: TRBJ2-3
cdr3_aa: CASSDYQGVTDTQYF
cdr3_nt: TGCGCCAGCTCCGACTACCAGGGGGTCACAGATACGCAGTATTTT

v_call: TRBV5-6
clone_size: few
d_call: NA
j_call: TRBJ2-1
cdr3_aa: CASSTGGRGYNEQFF
cdr3_nt: TGTGCCAGCAGCACAGGGGGGAGGGGTTACAATGAGCAGTTCTTC

v_call: TRBV20-1
clone_size: NA
d_call: TRBD1
j_call: TRBJ2-7
cdr3_aa: CSARDRRQGVSYEQYF
cdr3_nt: TGCAGTGCTAGAGATCGTCGACAGGGGGTGTCCTACGAGCAGTACTTC